The T cell receptor beta chain under discussion was sequenced for a study of blood T cell repertoires in COVID-19. About the research overall: The analysed material was cDNA or gDNA that came from T cells, B-cell-depleted T cells, or PBMCs.

Profiled with immunoSEQ multiplex PCR; TCRdb holds only in-frame clones, not every one. Here the sample spans some 15,000 clones, 70% to 90% being singletons. CDR3 length: 14 residues. Germline CDR1 MDHEN, CDR2 SYDVKM. Trimming removed 7 bases from V and 2 bases from J, with 15 bases in between. The clonotype was recovered from a man in his 70s in a cohort sampled during active COVID-19. Sequenced sample: peripheral blood. This chain connects TRBV28 to TRBJ2-7; no clear D gene. CDR3 sequence: CASNSWQATYEQYF. CDR3 nucleotides: TGTGCCAGCAATTCCTGGCAGGCGACCTACGAGCAGTACTTC.